Listed below are T cell receptor beta chains from one sample, sequenced in a study of blood T cell repertoires in COVID-19. Libraries were prepared by immunoSEQ multiplex PCR; TCRdb keeps only in-frame clonotypes and omits some of them. In the table there are some 69,000 clones, roughly 81% of which are singletons. The specimen sequenced was peripheral blood. The origin of the receptors is a woman in her 70s with acute or convalescent COVID-19. Each CDR3 is given with its conserved first and last residue. D genes are given only for firm matches. Size is omitted from some rows. Given values are once, few, many or a class for expanded clones.

d_call: TRBD1; clone_size: .; v_call: TRBV18; j_call: TRBJ1-1; cdr3_aa: CASSPPTGGTEAFF; cdr3_nt: TGTGCCAGCTCACCACCGACAGGGGGAACTGAAGCTTTCTTT
d_call: TRBD1; clone_size: .; v_call: TRBV27; j_call: TRBJ1-6; cdr3_aa: CASSSGQGGNSPLHF; cdr3_nt: TGTGCCAGCAGTTCGGGACAGGGTGGTAATTCACCCCTCCACTTT
d_call: .; clone_size: few; v_call: TRBV14; j_call: TRBJ1-2; cdr3_aa: CASSQQGWIGYTF; cdr3_nt: TGTGCCAGCAGCCAACAGGGGTGGATTGGCTACACCTTC
d_call: TRBD1; clone_size: .; v_call: TRBV4-1; j_call: TRBJ1-5; cdr3_aa: CASSQGTGGVGPQHF; cdr3_nt: TGCGCCAGCAGCCAGGGGACAGGGGGCGTGGGGCCCCAGCATTTT
d_call: TRBD1; clone_size: .; v_call: TRBV24-1; j_call: TRBJ1-2; cdr3_aa: CATSDFTGVGGYTF; cdr3_nt: TGTGCCACCAGTGATTTTACAGGGGTCGGCGGCTACACCTTC
d_call: TRBD2; clone_size: .; v_call: TRBV7-2; j_call: TRBJ2-5; cdr3_aa: CASSSRSGETQYF; cdr3_nt: TGTGCCAGCAGCTCTCGTAGCGGGGAGACCCAGTACTTC
d_call: TRBD1; clone_size: .; v_call: TRBV5-1; j_call: TRBJ2-7; cdr3_aa: CASSLAQGAAGEQYF; cdr3_nt: TGCGCCAGCAGCTTGGCTCAGGGGGCTGCGGGGGAGCAGTACTTC
d_call: TRBD2; clone_size: .; v_call: TRBV18; j_call: TRBJ2-3; cdr3_aa: CASSPGLAGVADTQYF; cdr3_nt: TGTGCCAGCTCACCAGGACTAGCGGGAGTGGCAGATACGCAGTATTTT
d_call: .; clone_size: .; v_call: TRBV5-4; j_call: TRBJ2-2; cdr3_aa: CASSLGGPGELFF; cdr3_nt: TGTGCCAGCAGCTTGGGAGGGCCCGGGGAGCTGTTTTTT
d_call: TRBD1; clone_size: .; v_call: TRBV3-1/TRBV3-2; j_call: TRBJ2-7; cdr3_aa: CASRRGQGSYEQYF; cdr3_nt: TGTGCCAGCAGACGGGGACAGGGGTCCTACGAGCAGTACTTC
d_call: TRBD1; clone_size: .; v_call: TRBV6-1; j_call: TRBJ1-2; cdr3_aa: CASSERGQGANYGYTF; cdr3_nt: TGTGCCAGCAGTGAAAGAGGGCAGGGGGCGAACTATGGCTACACCTTC
d_call: .; clone_size: .; v_call: TRBV9; j_call: TRBJ2-1; cdr3_aa: CASSVWAHEQFF; cdr3_nt: TGTGCCAGCAGCGTATGGGCGCATGAGCAGTTCTTC
d_call: .; clone_size: .; v_call: TRBV20-1; j_call: TRBJ2-1; cdr3_aa: CSASGHNEQFF; cdr3_nt: TGCAGTGCTAGTGGGCACAATGAGCAGTTCTTC
d_call: TRBD2; clone_size: .; v_call: TRBV28; j_call: TRBJ2-5; cdr3_aa: CASSLSGGRARETQYF; cdr3_nt: TGTGCCAGCAGTTTATCCGGCGGGAGGGCCCGGGAGACCCAGTACTTC
d_call: .; clone_size: .; v_call: TRBV19; j_call: TRBJ1-5; cdr3_aa: CASSMSPYSNQPQHF; cdr3_nt: TGTGCCAGTAGTATGAGCCCCTATAGCAATCAGCCCCAGCATTTT
d_call: .; clone_size: .; v_call: TRBV7-9; j_call: TRBJ1-5; cdr3_aa: CASSLAEGKGTQHF; cdr3_nt: TGTGCCAGCAGCTTAGCTGAGGGTAAAGGCACCCAGCATTTT
d_call: .; clone_size: once; v_call: TRBV5-4; j_call: TRBJ2-5; cdr3_aa: CASSFRTDQETQYF; cdr3_nt: TGTGCCAGCAGCTTTAGGACAGACCAAGAGACCCAGTACTTC
d_call: .; clone_size: .; v_call: TRBV15; j_call: TRBJ1-3; cdr3_aa: CATSRVAEGNTIYF; cdr3_nt: TGTGCCACCAGCAGAGTGGCGGAAGGAAACACCATATATTTT
d_call: .; clone_size: .; v_call: TRBV19; j_call: TRBJ1-5; cdr3_aa: CASSIINSNQPQHF; cdr3_nt: TGTGCCAGTAGTATTATTAATAGCAATCAGCCCCAGCATTTT
d_call: TRBD1; clone_size: once; v_call: TRBV28; j_call: TRBJ1-5; cdr3_aa: CASSQGDRGLGNQPQHF; cdr3_nt: TGTGCCAGCAGTCAGGGGGACAGGGGGCTCGGCAATCAGCCCCAGCATTTT
d_call: .; clone_size: .; v_call: TRBV7-9; j_call: TRBJ1-1; cdr3_aa: CASSLGETEAFF; cdr3_nt: TGTGCCAGCAGCTTAGGCGAGACTGAAGCTTTCTTT
d_call: .; clone_size: .; v_call: TRBV28; j_call: TRBJ1-4; cdr3_aa: CACGVEKLFF; cdr3_nt: TGTGCCTGCGGTGTAGAAAAACTGTTTTTT
d_call: TRBD2; clone_size: once; v_call: TRBV29-1; j_call: TRBJ2-7; cdr3_aa: CSVEELAGYEQYF; cdr3_nt: TGCAGCGTTGAAGAACTAGCGGGATACGAGCAGTACTTC
d_call: TRBD2; clone_size: .; v_call: TRBV19; j_call: TRBJ2-3; cdr3_aa: CASTLRLAVTDTQYF; cdr3_nt: TGTGCCAGTACCCTTCGACTAGCGGTGACAGATACGCAGTATTTT
d_call: .; clone_size: .; v_call: TRBV30; j_call: TRBJ1-1; cdr3_aa: CAWSVGVGAFF; cdr3_nt: TGTGCCTGGAGTGTAGGGGTAGGAGCTTTCTTT
d_call: TRBD1; clone_size: .; v_call: TRBV12-3/TRBV12-4; j_call: TRBJ2-5; cdr3_aa: CASSRDRRETQYF; cdr3_nt: TGTGCCAGCAGTCGGGACAGGCGAGAGACCCAGTACTTC
d_call: .; clone_size: .; v_call: TRBV3-1/TRBV3-2; j_call: TRBJ1-2; cdr3_aa: CASRRQGEDYGYTF; cdr3_nt: TGTGCCAGCAGGAGGCAGGGTGAGGACTATGGCTACACCTTC
d_call: TRBD1; clone_size: .; v_call: TRBV10-3; j_call: TRBJ1-5; cdr3_aa: CAISGTATWNQPQHF; cdr3_nt: TGTGCCATCAGCGGGACAGCAACGTGGAATCAGCCCCAGCATTTT
d_call: TRBD2; clone_size: .; v_call: TRBV5-8; j_call: TRBJ2-7; cdr3_aa: CASTLTSGRFYEQYF; cdr3_nt: TGTGCCAGCACCCTTACTAGCGGACGATTTTACGAGCAGTACTTC
d_call: TRBD2; clone_size: .; v_call: TRBV29-1; j_call: TRBJ2-5; cdr3_aa: CSVGGLAGRETQYF; cdr3_nt: TGCAGCGTGGGGGGACTAGCGGGAAGAGAGACCCAGTACTTC
d_call: .; clone_size: few; v_call: TRBV19; j_call: TRBJ1-1; cdr3_aa: CASSIGEWNTEAFF; cdr3_nt: TGTGCCAGTAGTATCGGTGAATGGAACACTGAAGCTTTCTTT
d_call: .; clone_size: .; v_call: TRBV14; j_call: TRBJ2-1; cdr3_aa: CASSPFDPGWDEQFF; cdr3_nt: TGTGCCAGCAGCCCCTTCGACCCGGGTTGGGATGAGCAGTTCTTC
d_call: TRBD1; clone_size: .; v_call: TRBV5-1; j_call: TRBJ1-1; cdr3_aa: CASRSRGYTEAFF; cdr3_nt: TGCGCCAGCCGGTCCAGGGGGTACACTGAAGCTTTCTTT
d_call: TRBD2; clone_size: .; v_call: TRBV9; j_call: TRBJ2-1; cdr3_aa: CASSRMGLVGYNEQFF; cdr3_nt: TGTGCCAGCAGCCGGATGGGACTAGTGGGGTACAATGAGCAGTTCTTC
d_call: .; clone_size: .; v_call: TRBV4-1; j_call: TRBJ1-2; cdr3_aa: CASSPKGGGVDYGYTF; cdr3_nt: TGCGCCAGCAGCCCCAAGGGTGGGGGCGTGGACTATGGCTACACCTTC
d_call: .; clone_size: .; v_call: TRBV4-1; j_call: TRBJ1-3; cdr3_aa: CASSQDLSGGTGNTIYF; cdr3_nt: TGCGCCAGCAGCCAAGATCTTTCGGGGGGCACTGGAAACACCATATATTTT
d_call: .; clone_size: .; v_call: TRBV30; j_call: TRBJ1-1; cdr3_aa: CAWTPGGVGGTEAFF; cdr3_nt: TGTGCCTGGACGCCCGGCGGGGTGGGCGGCACTGAAGCTTTCTTT
d_call: TRBD2; clone_size: .; v_call: TRBV3-1/TRBV3-2; j_call: TRBJ2-1; cdr3_aa: CASSQGLAGVNEQFF; cdr3_nt: TGTGCCAGCAGCCAAGGGCTAGCGGGAGTCAATGAGCAGTTCTTC
d_call: TRBD1; clone_size: .; v_call: TRBV28; j_call: TRBJ1-1; cdr3_aa: CASREQGSTEAFF; cdr3_nt: TGTGCCAGCAGAGAACAGGGGTCCACTGAAGCTTTCTTT
d_call: .; clone_size: many; v_call: TRBV6-5; j_call: TRBJ2-1; cdr3_aa: CASSLDTNNEQFF; cdr3_nt: TGTGCCAGCAGTCTGGACACAAACAATGAGCAGTTCTTC
d_call: TRBD2; clone_size: .; v_call: TRBV27; j_call: TRBJ2-1; cdr3_aa: CASSLSGRYNEQFF; cdr3_nt: TGTGCCAGCAGTTTATCCGGGAGGTACAATGAGCAGTTCTTC
d_call: .; clone_size: .; v_call: TRBV7-2; j_call: TRBJ1-5; cdr3_aa: CASSSRQSNQPQHF; cdr3_nt: TGTGCCAGCAGCTCCCGACAGAGCAATCAGCCCCAGCATTTT
d_call: TRBD1; clone_size: .; v_call: TRBV13; j_call: TRBJ1-2; cdr3_aa: CASSFNRDRGSYGYTF; cdr3_nt: TGTGCCAGCAGCTTCAACCGGGACAGGGGGAGCTATGGCTACACCTTC
d_call: TRBD1; clone_size: few; v_call: TRBV12-3/TRBV12-4; j_call: TRBJ2-1; cdr3_aa: CASNDRGLEQFF; cdr3_nt: TGTGCCAGCAATGACAGGGGGCTTGAGCAGTTCTTC
d_call: TRBD1; clone_size: .; v_call: TRBV5-1; j_call: TRBJ1-5; cdr3_aa: CASSPGTGGSQPQHF; cdr3_nt: TGCGCCAGCAGCCCCGGGACAGGGGGCAGTCAGCCCCAGCATTTT
d_call: .; clone_size: .; v_call: TRBV12-3/TRBV12-4; j_call: TRBJ1-1; cdr3_aa: CASSRELFTEAFF; cdr3_nt: TGTGCCAGCAGCCGTGAACTTTTCACTGAAGCTTTCTTT
d_call: TRBD1; clone_size: .; v_call: TRBV7-8; j_call: TRBJ1-3; cdr3_aa: CASSFFTGAAGNTIYF; cdr3_nt: TGTGCCAGCAGCTTCTTTACAGGGGCCGCTGGAAACACCATATATTTT
d_call: .; clone_size: .; v_call: TRBV27; j_call: TRBJ2-3; cdr3_aa: CASSSGGWKYF; cdr3_nt: TGTGCCAGCAGTTCCGGAGGGTGGAAGTATTTT
d_call: .; clone_size: .; v_call: TRBV6-1; j_call: TRBJ1-5; cdr3_aa: CASSEGVQPQHF; cdr3_nt: TGTGCCAGCAGTGAAGGCGTTCAGCCCCAGCATTTT
d_call: TRBD1; clone_size: once; v_call: TRBV5-6; j_call: TRBJ1-4; cdr3_aa: CASSLAPGGGEKLFF; cdr3_nt: TGTGCCAGCAGCTTGGCTCCAGGGGGCGGGGAAAAACTGTTTTTT
d_call: TRBD2; clone_size: .; v_call: TRBV11-2; j_call: TRBJ2-3; cdr3_aa: CASSPAGGTFRSTDTQYF; cdr3_nt: TGTGCCAGCAGCCCTGCGGGGGGTACCTTTAGGAGCACAGATACGCAGTATTTT